This TCR beta chain was obtained from a study of post-analysis software for immune sequencing data. Background on the study: Included among the disease courses, which were recorded for the cohort, were relapsing-remitting, secondary progressive and progressive-relapsing multiple sclerosis. Notes on the study in general: Those samples that were prepared in the same batch co-clustered strongly by F measure. Significantly lower normalized Chao1 diversity was found in patients with multiple sclerosis relative to controls.

TCR beta cDNA libraries included unique molecular identifiers. cDNA molecules numbering roughly 0.5 million came from about 0.94 to 9.7 million T cells. A single record per CDR3 protein comes from TCRdb applying MiXCR to the PCR reads. The data hold about 540,000 distinct CDR3 sequences, with 34% observed a single time. On this clonotype: As yet, its antigen is unknown.

Sequencing input: blood. The receptor was isolated from a girl aged 2 to 17 with multiple sclerosis.

Written as DNA, the CDR3 is TGTGCCAGCAGTTATAGCCTAGCCCGGGTAAAAGAGACCCAGTACTTC. Its protein is CASSYSLARVKETQYF. The rearrangement joins TRBV27 to TRBJ2-5; D is perhaps TRBD2 (5 bases). Trimming removed 4 bases at V and 3 bases at J, with 18 bases between. This CDR3 contains 16 residues. Per the germline V gene, CDR1 is MNHEY and CDR2 is SMNVEV (reference sequence).